Shown below are 7 T cell receptor beta chains from a single sample sequenced in a study of siplizumab effects on memory and regulatory T cells. The assay was immunoSEQ multiplex PCR, and TCRdb's table has in-frame clones only and misses some. The table shows 100,000 or so clones, with about 95% occurring only once. What was sequenced was Tregs sorted from blood. These receptors were taken from a human donor in good health.

The chain uses TRBV11-2 and TRBJ2-7, with 7 bases fitting TRBD2. V shed 5 bases and J 1 base; nucleotides not matched to a gene: 8. Per the germline V gene, CDR1 is SGHAT and CDR2 is FQNNGV. CDR3 length: 15 residues. CDR3 sequence: CASSKTGLQSYEQYF. The CDR3 bases are TGTGCCAGCAGCAAGACGGGACTACAATCCTACGAGCAGTACTTC.

V is TRBV11-2 and J is TRBJ1-3; the D gene is possibly TRBD1 (6 bases). CDR1 and CDR2 (germline): SGHAT, FQNNGV. Trimming left V 1 base short and J 2 bases short, with 9 bases between. This CDR3 has 15 amino acids. The CDR3 bases are TGTGCCAGCAGCTTAGGTGGGGGGCCTGGAAACACCATATATTTT. Amino acids: CASSLGGGPGNTIYF.

The chain is built from TRBV18 and TRBJ2-5; no firm D call. V was pared by 5 bases and J by 2 bases, with 12 bases between. Per germline, CDR1 KGHSH and CDR2 LQKENI. The CDR3 runs to 14 residues. The CDR3 bases are TGTGCCAGCTCATCCAGAGAGGTACAAGAGACCCAGTACTTC. Protein sequence: CASSSREVQETQYF.

The chain employs TRBV10-2 and TRBJ2-7; TRBD1 aligns across 12 bases. V was clipped by 6 bases and J by 2 bases; unmatched bases: 5. The CDR3 runs to 15 residues. Germline CDR1 reads WSHSY; CDR2 reads SAAADI. Here the CDR3 reads CASRKGQGATYEQYF. The DNA of the CDR3 is TGCGCCAGCAGAAAGGGACAGGGGGCTACCTACGAGCAGTACTTC.

In regard to this clone: A junction end diverges from the germline sequence, so it may reflect a read error. V usage is TRBV5-4 and J usage is TRBJ2-1; tentatively, D is TRBD1 or TRBD2 (5 bases each). The CDR3 is 14 residues long. Germline V gene lookup returns CDR1 SGHNT and CDR2 YYREEE (reference sequence). The DNA of the CDR3 is TGTGCCAGCGCTTCAGGGCTAGCCCGCAATGGGCAGTTCTTC. Protein: CASASGLARNGQFF.

The V and J genes are TRBV5-1 and TRBJ1-4; 10 bases are shared with TRBD1. The CDR3 spans 15 residues. Germline assignment: CDR1 SGHRS and CDR2 YFSETQ. Losses at the gene ends were 0 bases for V and 7 bases for J; bases not matched to a gene: 3. The CDR3 spells CASSLGGTGVEKLFF. In DNA form, the CDR3 reads TGCGCCAGCAGCTTGGGTGGGACAGGGGTTGAAAAACTGTTTTTT.

This chain links TRBV5-4 with TRBJ1-1; D is ambiguous. Germline assignment: CDR1 SGHNT and CDR2 YYREEE (reference sequence). CDR3 length: 15 residues. V was clipped by 4 bases and J by 4 bases, with 17 bases between them. The CDR3 loop is CASSHPTANPTEAFF. CDR3 DNA: TGTGCCAGCAGCCATCCGACGGCTAACCCCACTGAAGCTTTCTTT.